What follows are 10 T cell receptor beta chains derived from one specimen sequenced in a study of response to subunit inactivated influenza vaccine. One entry per CDR3 protein, called by TCRdb with MiXCR from the RT-PCR reads. The data show 650,000 to 700,000 distinct CDR3 sequences, 15% to 19% seen once. This specimen consisted of PBMCs from blood, obtained roughly 13 days after vaccination. These receptor sequences come from a man between 45 and 60 years old who received an inactivated influenza vaccine.

V and J are TRBV20-1 and TRBJ2-4, with D tentatively TRBD2 (5 bases). CDR1 and CDR2 from the germline V gene are DFQATT and SNEGSKA (reference sequence). Trimming removed 7 bases from V and 8 bases from J, with 21 bases in between. This CDR3 has 14 amino acids. The CDR3 nucleotides are TGCAGTGTCCGAGAGTCATCACCCGGGGACATTCAGTACTTC. This translates into CSVRESSPGDIQYF.

This clonotype was seen a few times. The gene calls are TRBV7-2 and TRBJ1-1; D is possibly TRBD1 (6 bases). Trimming took off 5 bases at V and 2 bases at J, with 18 bases between the two ends. This CDR3 spans 16 amino acids. Germline V gives CDR1 SGHTA, CDR2 FQGNSA. The chain's CDR3 is CASSPMTTGRNTEAFF. The CDR3 bases are TGTGCCAGCAGCCCTATGACGACAGGCAGAAACACTGAAGCTTTCTTT.

This clonotype was detected ten times or more. The rearrangement uses TRBV21-1 and TRBJ1-5. TRBV21-1 is deemed a pseudogene. This CDR3 has 11 amino acids. The CDR3 reads CASSKGQPQHF. DNA for the CDR3: TGTGCCAGCAGCAAAGGTCAGCCCCAGCATTTT.

This clonotype has a handful of counts. The chain links TRBV30 to TRBJ1-1; the D gene is possibly TRBD1 (5 bases). Germline CDR1 GTSNPN, CDR2 SVGIG (reference sequence). This CDR3 is built from 13 residues. V lost 2 bases to trimming and J lost 3 bases, with 10 bases between them. CDR3 DNA sequence: TGTGCCTGGAGTTTCGACAGAGACACTGAAGCTTTCTTT. Protein product: CAWSFDRDTEAFF.

This clonotype was picked up a small number of times. The chain couples TRBV9 to TRBJ2-1, with D unclear. The CDR3 runs to 14 residues. Between the trimmed V and J ends, which lost 1 base and 6 bases, there was a span of 11 bases. The germline CDR1 and CDR2 sequences are SGDLS and YYNGEE. Written as DNA, the CDR3 is TGTGCCAGCAGCGTATTTTGGTCAACCAATGAGCAGTTCTTC. This codes for CASSVFWSTNEQFF.

This clonotype was seen a few times. The chain combines TRBV3-1 with TRBJ2-1; possibly TRBD2 for D (5 bases). Trimming cost V 1 base and J 9 bases, with 16 bases left between them. This CDR3 comprises 15 residues. Germline V gives CDR1 LGHDT, CDR2 YNNKEL (reference sequence). The CDR3: CASSQVRGTIAEQFF. The CDR3 bases are TGTGCCAGCAGCCAAGTTCGGGGAACTATAGCTGAGCAGTTCTTC.

This clonotype was observed a handful of times. The chain employs TRBV18 and TRBJ1-2; D gene uncertain. The ends were cut back, 3 bases at V and 1 base at J, with 9 bases in the middle. The germline gives CDR1 KGHSH, CDR2 LQKENI. CDR3 length equals 14 residues. This CDR3 reads CASSPELNNYGYTF. CDR3 DNA: TGTGCCAGCTCACCGGAACTAAATAACTATGGCTACACCTTC.

This sequence joins TRBV2 and TRBJ2-3; D gene unclear. Germline V gene lookup returns CDR1 SNHLY and CDR2 FYNNEI. The length of the CDR3 is 14 residues. Trimming took off 7 bases at V and 2 bases at J, with 13 bases between the two ends. Written as DNA, the CDR3 is TGTGCCAGCACAGACATAACTGTCACAGATACGCAGTATTTT. It translates to CASTDITVTDTQYF.

This rearrangement joins TRBV20-1 to TRBJ2-7; TRBD1 matches at 12 bases. The germline gives CDR1 DFQATT, CDR2 SNEGSKA (reference sequence). V shed 3 bases, J shed 3 bases, and the junction held 12 bases outside the gene matches. The CDR3 totals 17 residues. The CDR3 reads CSARGQGAIIRYYEQYF. The CDR3, as DNA: TGCAGTGCTAGGGGACAGGGGGCGATTATCAGATACTACGAGCAGTACTTC.

This clonotype has a count of ten or more. In DNA form, the CDR3 reads TGCAGTGCTAGAGACGGAAGTCGGCCCCAGCATTTT. Residues: CSARDGSRPQHF. The chain uses TRBV20-1 and TRBJ1-5; no reliable D call. This CDR3 is 12 amino acids long. Germline V gives CDR1 DFQATT, CDR2 SNEGSKA (reference sequence). Trimming removed 0 bases at V and 9 bases at J, with 9 bases between.